This T cell receptor beta chain derives from a study of CDR3 diversity in severe acne (dated by TCRdb to about 2019). This clonotype occurred many times. Its recognized antigen is unknown. There are no base qualities to consult, and no much larger clone falls within one base. CDR1 and CDR2 are drawn from the germline V gene (reference sequence): DFQATT, SNEGSKA. From its cysteine to its phenylalanine, the CDR3 spans 17 amino acids. This entry keeps only the CDR3 DNA: 51 bases, framed from base 1. Ends trimmed: V by 1 base, J by 7 bases; bases unmatched to a gene: 16. Library prep was done by PCR. The sample was run on an Illumina HiSeq 2000. TCRdb reanalyzed the raw reads on its own, using fastp at Q25 for trimming and MiXCR for clone calling, and kept in-frame beta chains. For every CDR3 protein sequence, its rows merge into one entry that carries the most common genes and DNA. Counted in this sample were around 94,000 distinct CDR3 sequences; roughly half of them appeared once. 9.5% to 15% of the sample goes to the ten largest clones.

The sequence is built from TRBV20-1 and TRBJ1-2; 9 central nucleotides agree with TRBD1. The sequenced sample was blood. This sequence originates from a male donor with acne. The CDR3: CSARVSGTGYRNGGYTF. DNA sequence: TGCAGTGCTAGAGTGTCGGGGACAGGGTATCGTAACGGTGGCTACACCTTC.